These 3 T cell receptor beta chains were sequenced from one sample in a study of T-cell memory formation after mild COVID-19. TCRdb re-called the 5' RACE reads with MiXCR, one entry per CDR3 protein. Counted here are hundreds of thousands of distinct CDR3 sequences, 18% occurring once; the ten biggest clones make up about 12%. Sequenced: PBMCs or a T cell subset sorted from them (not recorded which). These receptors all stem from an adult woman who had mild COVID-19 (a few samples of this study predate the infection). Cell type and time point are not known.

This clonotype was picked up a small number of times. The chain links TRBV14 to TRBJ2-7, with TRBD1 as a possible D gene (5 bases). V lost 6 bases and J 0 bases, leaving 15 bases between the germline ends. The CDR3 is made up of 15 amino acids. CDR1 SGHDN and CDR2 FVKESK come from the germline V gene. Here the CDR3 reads CASRLTGRLSYEQYF. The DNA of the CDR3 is TGTGCCAGCAGACTTACAGGCCGCCTCTCCTACGAGCAGTACTTC.

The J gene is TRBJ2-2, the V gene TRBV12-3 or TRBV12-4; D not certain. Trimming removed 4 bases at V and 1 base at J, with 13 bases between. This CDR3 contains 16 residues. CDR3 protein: CASSSQPRGNTGELFF. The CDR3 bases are TGTGCCAGCAGTTCACAGCCACGAGGGAACACCGGGGAGCTGTTTTTT.

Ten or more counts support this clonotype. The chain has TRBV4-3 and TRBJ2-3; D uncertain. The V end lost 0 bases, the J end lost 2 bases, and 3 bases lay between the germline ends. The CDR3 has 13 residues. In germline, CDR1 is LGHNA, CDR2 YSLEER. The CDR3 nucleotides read TGCGCCAGCAGCCAAGATCTCACAGATACGCAGTATTTT. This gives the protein CASSQDLTDTQYF.